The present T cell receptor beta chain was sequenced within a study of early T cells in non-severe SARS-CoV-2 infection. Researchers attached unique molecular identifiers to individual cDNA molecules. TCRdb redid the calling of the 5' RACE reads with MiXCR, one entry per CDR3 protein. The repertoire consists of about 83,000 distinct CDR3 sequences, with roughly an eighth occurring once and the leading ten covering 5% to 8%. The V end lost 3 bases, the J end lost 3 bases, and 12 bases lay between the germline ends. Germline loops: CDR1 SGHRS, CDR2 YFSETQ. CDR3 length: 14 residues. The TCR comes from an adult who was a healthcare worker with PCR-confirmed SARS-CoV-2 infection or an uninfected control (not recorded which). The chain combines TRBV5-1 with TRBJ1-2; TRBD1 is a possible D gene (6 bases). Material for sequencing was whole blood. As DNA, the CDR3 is TGCGCCAGCAGCTCGGGGGGCGCGGACTATGGCTACACCTTC. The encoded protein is CASSSGGADYGYTF. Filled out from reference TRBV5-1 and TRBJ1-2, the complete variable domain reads KAGVTQTPRYLIKTRGQQVTLSCSPISGHRSVSWYQQTPGQGLQFLFEYFSETQRNKGNFPGRFSGRQFSNSRSEMNVSTLELGDSALYLCASSSGGADYGYTFGSGTRLTVV.